Listed below are T cell receptor beta chains from one sample, sequenced in a study of blood T cell repertoires in COVID-19. Sequenced by immunoSEQ multiplex PCR; TCRdb stores in-frame clones only, minus some. Of about 220,000 clones in the sample, approximately 85% were seen once. The sequenced material came from peripheral blood. These receptor sequences come from a woman in her 70s with COVID-19, enrolled during active disease. Each CDR3 is given without its conserved first and last residue. Each record gives: clone size, V gene, D gene, CDR3 protein. A D gene is named only where the DNA matches it firmly. Only part of the rows carry a size: once, few, many, or a class if the clone is expanded.

.	TRBV5-4	TRBD2	ASSLVAAGGQETQY
.	TRBV19	TRBD1	ASSMLGQANSPLH
few	TRBV4-2	TRBD2	ASSQGSFSTSGHNEQF
.	TRBV2	TRBD2	ASSDLREQETQY
.	TRBV10-3	TRBD1	AISVVGQAEAF
.	TRBV2	.	ASAYSYEQY
.	TRBV9	.	ASSTTGDTEAF
few	TRBV4-1	TRBD1	ASSHAFGTGEAF
.	TRBV18	TRBD1	ASSPPTGLGNTIY
few	TRBV6-2/TRBV6-3	TRBD1	ASTPGQGVHNEQF
.	TRBV19	TRBD1	ASKDGGQGDYGYT
.	TRBV29-1	.	SVESQVKTEAF
.	TRBV7-9	.	ASSSPSEIPYQPQH
.	TRBV19	.	ASSITGTDTQY
.	TRBV18	TRBD1	ASSRQGNANTEAF
once	TRBV2	.	ASKGSVRVQSPLH
.	TRBV7-3	.	ASSLGQSSSYNEQF
.	TRBV15	.	ATSRDKIQLHLYGYT
.	TRBV5-5	TRBD1	ASSPAPTGGEKLF
.	TRBV5-1	TRBD1	ASSAQWDRDQETQY
.	TRBV5-6	.	ASSFGGSNQPQH
once	TRBV25-1	TRBD1	ASSDHRPGQGAYEQY
once	TRBV5-1	TRBD1	ASSLGTGNTEAF
.	TRBV18	TRBD1	ASSPQRDSNTEAF
.	TRBV5-1	.	ASRPQQDYEQY
.	TRBV9	TRBD1	ASSGGWTGVYNEQF
.	TRBV4-2	.	ASSQPPRGYEQY
.	TRBV11-3	TRBD1	ASSLVGGAGIQETQY
.	TRBV19	.	ASSTGRQAMNTEAF
.	TRBV11-2	TRBD1	ASSTDREDQPQH
once	TRBV5-1	.	ASSLVRAQPGNTIY
once	TRBV19	TRBD1	ASSPQGVPLEQY
.	TRBV11-3	.	ASSWGIGGPYEQY
.	TRBV9	TRBD2	ASSPAGVYEQY
.	TRBV2	.	ASSLAVVTGPGNTIY
.	TRBV7-9	TRBD1	ASSAGTAQETQY
.	TRBV7-3	TRBD1	ARTSPGQGNSPLH
.	TRBV2	.	ASSGSNRVGYT
once	TRBV13	.	ASSKLLNTEAF
.	TRBV6-5	.	ASSYSPENTIY
.	TRBV5-6	TRBD1	ASSWGQGISGNTIY
.	TRBV5-1	TRBD1	ASSSPTGRPGTGMNTEAF
.	TRBV2	TRBD1	ASNPDRASNQPQH
.	TRBV19	.	ASSMSGRDQEQF
.	TRBV6-5	TRBD1	ASSNQGGNTEAF
.	TRBV10-3	TRBD2	AAAILAGGGNEQF